This T cell receptor beta chain was recovered during a study of beta chain features in type 1 diabetes. Isolated RNA was reverse transcribed in full, so expressed TCRB transcripts were sequenced. The data were produced by immunoSEQ multiplex PCR, yet TCRdb's version contains in-frame clones alone and is incomplete. The repertoire holds 300,000 to 400,000 clones, with roughly 12% as singletons. This clone was counted only a few times. The antigen remains unidentified. The trim removed 0 bases at V and 5 bases at J, leaving 3 bases unmatched. The germline V gene encodes CDR1 SNHLY and CDR2 FYNNEI. There are 15 residues in the CDR3. Study conclusions and caveats: There was a moderate but significant shortening of TCRB CDR3s in all four CD4+ subsets of Type 1 diabetes patients. No resolution was reached here on whether HLA type influences TCRB rearrangement.

Sequencing was done on a sample of naive CD4+ T cells from blood. The V gene is TRBV2, the J gene TRBJ2-3; 9 bases line up with TRBD1. This TCR derives from a woman between 18 and 29 years old with type 1 diabetes. The CDR3, as DNA: TGTGCCAGCAGTGAAGCGACAGGGGGTAAAGATACGCAGTATTTT. Amino acids: CASSEATGGKDTQYF.